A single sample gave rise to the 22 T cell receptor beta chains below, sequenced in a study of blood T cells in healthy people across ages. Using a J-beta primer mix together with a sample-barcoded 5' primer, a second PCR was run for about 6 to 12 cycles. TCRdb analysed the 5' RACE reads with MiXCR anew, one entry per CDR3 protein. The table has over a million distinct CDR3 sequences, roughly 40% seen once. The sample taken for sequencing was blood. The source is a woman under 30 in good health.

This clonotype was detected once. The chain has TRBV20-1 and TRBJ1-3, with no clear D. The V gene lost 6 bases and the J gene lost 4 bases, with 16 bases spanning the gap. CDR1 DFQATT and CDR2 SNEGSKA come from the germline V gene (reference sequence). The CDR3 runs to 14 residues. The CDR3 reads CSATPGFSGNTIYF. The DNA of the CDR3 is TGCAGTGCAACTCCGGGATTTTCAGGAAACACCATATATTTT.

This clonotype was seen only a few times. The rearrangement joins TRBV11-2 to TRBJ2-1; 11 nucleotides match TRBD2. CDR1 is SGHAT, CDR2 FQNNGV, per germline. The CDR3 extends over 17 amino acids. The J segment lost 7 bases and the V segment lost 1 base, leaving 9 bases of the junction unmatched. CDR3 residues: CASSLVPSGRWGNEQFF. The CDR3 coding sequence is TGTGCCAGCAGCTTAGTTCCTAGCGGGAGGTGGGGAAATGAGCAGTTCTTC.

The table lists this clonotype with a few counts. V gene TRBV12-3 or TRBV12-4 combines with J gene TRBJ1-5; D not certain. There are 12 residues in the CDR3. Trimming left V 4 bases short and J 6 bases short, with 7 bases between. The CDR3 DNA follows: TGTGCCAGCAGTTCACTGGCTCAGCCCCAGCATTTT. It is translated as CASSSLAQPQHF.

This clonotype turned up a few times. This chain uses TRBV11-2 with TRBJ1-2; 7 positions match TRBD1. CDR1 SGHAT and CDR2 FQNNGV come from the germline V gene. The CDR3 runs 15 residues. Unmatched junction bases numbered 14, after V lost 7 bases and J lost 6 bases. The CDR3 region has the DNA TGTGCCAGCAAAAGTGGGTCCGCAGGGGGTAATGGCTACACCTTC. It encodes CASKSGSAGGNGYTF.

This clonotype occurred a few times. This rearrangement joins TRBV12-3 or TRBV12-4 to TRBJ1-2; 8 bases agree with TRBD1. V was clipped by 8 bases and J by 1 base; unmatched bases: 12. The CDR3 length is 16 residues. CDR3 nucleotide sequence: TGTGCCAGCTGCCCCACCCGGACAGGGATTAACTATGGCTACACCTTC. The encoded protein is CASCPTRTGINYGYTF.

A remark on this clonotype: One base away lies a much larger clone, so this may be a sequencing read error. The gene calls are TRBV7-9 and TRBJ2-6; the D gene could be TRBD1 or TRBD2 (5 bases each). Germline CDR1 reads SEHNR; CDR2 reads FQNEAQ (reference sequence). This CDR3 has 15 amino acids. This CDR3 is CASRGEAAGTNVLTF. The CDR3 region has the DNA TGTGCCAGCAGGGGGGAAGCGGCTGGGACCAACGTCCTGACTTTC.

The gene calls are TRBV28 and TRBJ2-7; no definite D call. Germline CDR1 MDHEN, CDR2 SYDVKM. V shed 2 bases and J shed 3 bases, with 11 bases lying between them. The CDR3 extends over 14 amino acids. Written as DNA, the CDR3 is TGTGCCAGCAGTTTAGCCCCGGACGACTACGAGCAGTACTTC. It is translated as CASSLAPDDYEQYF.

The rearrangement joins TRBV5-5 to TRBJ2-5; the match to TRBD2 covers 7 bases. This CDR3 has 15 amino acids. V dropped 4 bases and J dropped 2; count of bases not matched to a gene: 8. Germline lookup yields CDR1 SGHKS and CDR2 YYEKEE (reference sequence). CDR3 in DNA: TGTGCCAGCAGCCTTGGGGAGGGGAGGCAAGAGACCCAGTACTTC. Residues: CASSLGEGRQETQYF.

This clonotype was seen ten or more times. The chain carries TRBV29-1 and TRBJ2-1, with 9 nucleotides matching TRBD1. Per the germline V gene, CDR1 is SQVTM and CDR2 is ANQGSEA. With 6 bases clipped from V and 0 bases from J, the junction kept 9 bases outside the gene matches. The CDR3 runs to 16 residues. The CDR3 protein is CSVEPGTGSSYNEQFF. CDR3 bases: TGCAGCGTCGAACCTGGGACAGGGAGCTCCTACAATGAGCAGTTCTTC.

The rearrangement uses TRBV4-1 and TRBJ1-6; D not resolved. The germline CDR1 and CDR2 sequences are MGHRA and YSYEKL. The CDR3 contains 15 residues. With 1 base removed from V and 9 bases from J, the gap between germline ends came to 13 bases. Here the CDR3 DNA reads TGCGCCAGCAGCCAAGGGTTTCAGAATAGTTCACCCCTCCACTTT. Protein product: CASSQGFQNSSPLHF.

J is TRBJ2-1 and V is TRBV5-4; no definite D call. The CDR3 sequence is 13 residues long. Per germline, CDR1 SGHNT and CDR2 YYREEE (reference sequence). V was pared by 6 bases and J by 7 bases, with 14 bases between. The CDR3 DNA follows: TGTGCCAGCACTCAAATCCCCGGGAATGAGCAGTTCTTC. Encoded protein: CASTQIPGNEQFF.

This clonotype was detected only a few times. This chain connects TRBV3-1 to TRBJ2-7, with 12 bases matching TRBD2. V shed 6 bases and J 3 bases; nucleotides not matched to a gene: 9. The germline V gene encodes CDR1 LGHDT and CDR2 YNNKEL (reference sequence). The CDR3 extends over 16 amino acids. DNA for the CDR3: TGTGCCAGCAGACCTGCAGGACTAGCGGGGAACTACGAGCAGTACTTC. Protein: CASRPAGLAGNYEQYF.

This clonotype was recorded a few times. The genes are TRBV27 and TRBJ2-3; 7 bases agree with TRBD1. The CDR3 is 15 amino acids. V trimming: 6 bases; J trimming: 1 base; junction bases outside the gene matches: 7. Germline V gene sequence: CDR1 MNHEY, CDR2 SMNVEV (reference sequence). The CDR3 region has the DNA TGTGCCAGCAGACCAAGGACAGGCCGCACAGATACGCAGTATTTT. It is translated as CASRPRTGRTDTQYF.

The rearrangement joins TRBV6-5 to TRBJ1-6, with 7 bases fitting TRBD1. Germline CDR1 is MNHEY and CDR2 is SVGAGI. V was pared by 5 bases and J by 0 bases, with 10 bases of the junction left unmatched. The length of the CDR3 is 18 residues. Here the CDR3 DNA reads TGTGCCAGCAGTATACAACGGACAGGCAGCTCCTATAATTCACCCCTCCACTTT. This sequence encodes CASSIQRTGSSYNSPLHF.

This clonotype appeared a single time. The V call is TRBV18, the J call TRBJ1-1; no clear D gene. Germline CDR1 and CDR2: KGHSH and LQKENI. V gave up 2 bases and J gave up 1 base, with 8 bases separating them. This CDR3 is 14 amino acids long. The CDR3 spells CASSPWPGNTEAFF. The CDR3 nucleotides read TGTGCCAGCTCACCATGGCCAGGGAACACTGAAGCTTTCTTT.

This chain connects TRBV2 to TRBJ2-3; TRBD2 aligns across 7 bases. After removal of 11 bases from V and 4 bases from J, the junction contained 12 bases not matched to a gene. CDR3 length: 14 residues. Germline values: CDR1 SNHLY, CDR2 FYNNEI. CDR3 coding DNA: TGTGCCGTGGGGCGCGGGAGTGGGTCAGATACGCAGTATTTT. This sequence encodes CAVGRGSGSDTQYF. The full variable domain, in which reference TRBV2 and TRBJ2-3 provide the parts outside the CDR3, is EPEVTQTPSHQVTQMGQEVILRCVPISNHLYFYWYRQILGQKVEFLVSFYNNEISEKSEIFDDQFSVERPDGSNFTLKIRSTKLEDSAMYFCAVGRGSGSDTQYFGPGTRLTVL.

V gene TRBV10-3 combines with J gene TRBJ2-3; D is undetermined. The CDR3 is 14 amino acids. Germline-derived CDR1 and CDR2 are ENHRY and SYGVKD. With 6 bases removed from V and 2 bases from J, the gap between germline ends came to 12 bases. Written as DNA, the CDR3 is TGTGCCATCAGCCCGGGTCTCAACACAGATACGCAGTATTTT. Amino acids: CAISPGLNTDTQYF.

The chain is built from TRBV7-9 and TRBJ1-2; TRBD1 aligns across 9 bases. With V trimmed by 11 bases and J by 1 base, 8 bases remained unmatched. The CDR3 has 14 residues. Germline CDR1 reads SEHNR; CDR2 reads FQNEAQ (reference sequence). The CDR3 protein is CAGTGQGVNYGYTF. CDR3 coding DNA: TGTGCCGGGACGGGACAGGGAGTTAACTATGGCTACACCTTC.

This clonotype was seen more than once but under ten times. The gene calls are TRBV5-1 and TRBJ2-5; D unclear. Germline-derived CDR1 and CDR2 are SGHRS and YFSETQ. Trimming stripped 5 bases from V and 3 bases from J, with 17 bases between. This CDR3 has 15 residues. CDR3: CASSSVSGGEETQYF. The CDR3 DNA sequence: TGCGCCAGCAGTTCGGTCTCGGGTGGGGAAGAGACCCAGTACTTC.

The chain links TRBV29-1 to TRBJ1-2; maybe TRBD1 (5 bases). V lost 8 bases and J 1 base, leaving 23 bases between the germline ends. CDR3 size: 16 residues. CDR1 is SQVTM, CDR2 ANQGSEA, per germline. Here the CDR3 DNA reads TGCAGCATTGGAGTAAGCGGTGAGGGGAGTAACTATGGCTACACCTTC. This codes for CSIGVSGEGSNYGYTF.

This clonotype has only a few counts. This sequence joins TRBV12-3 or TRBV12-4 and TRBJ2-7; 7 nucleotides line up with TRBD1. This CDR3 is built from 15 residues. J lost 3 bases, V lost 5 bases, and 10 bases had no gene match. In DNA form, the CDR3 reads TGTGCCAGCAGTCCCCGGACAGGTTGGGGCTACGAGCAGTACTTC. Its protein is CASSPRTGWGYEQYF.

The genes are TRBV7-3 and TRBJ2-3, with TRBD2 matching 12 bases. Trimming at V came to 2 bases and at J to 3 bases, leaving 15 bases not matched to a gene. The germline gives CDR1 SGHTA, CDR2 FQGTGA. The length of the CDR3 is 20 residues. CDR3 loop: CASSLWASGGGPPVTDTQYF. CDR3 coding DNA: TGTGCCAGCAGCTTATGGGCTAGCGGGGGGGGTCCTCCCGTTACAGATACGCAGTATTTT.